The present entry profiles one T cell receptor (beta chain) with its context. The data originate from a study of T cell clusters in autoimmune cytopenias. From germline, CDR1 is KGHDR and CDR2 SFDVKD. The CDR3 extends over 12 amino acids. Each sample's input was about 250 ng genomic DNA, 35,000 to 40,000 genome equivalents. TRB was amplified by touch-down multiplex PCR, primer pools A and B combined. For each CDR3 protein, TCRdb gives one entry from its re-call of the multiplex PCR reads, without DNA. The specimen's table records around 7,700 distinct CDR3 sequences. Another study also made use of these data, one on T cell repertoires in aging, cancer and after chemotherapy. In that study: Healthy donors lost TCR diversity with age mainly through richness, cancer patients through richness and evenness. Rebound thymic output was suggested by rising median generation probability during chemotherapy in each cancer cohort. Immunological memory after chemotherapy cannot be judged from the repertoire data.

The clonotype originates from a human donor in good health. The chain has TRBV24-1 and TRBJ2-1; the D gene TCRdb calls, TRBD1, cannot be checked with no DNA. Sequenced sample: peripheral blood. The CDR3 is CATSERGDEQFF.